These 8 T cell receptor beta chains share one sample of origin, sequenced in a study of blood T cell repertoires in COVID-19. Assay used: immunoSEQ multiplex PCR; TCRdb lists only in-frame clones, some missing. Of about 200,000 clones in the sample, around nine tenths were seen once. Source material: peripheral blood. The origin of the receptors is a man in his forties or fifties with acute or convalescent COVID-19.

The chain carries TRBV5-4 and TRBJ1-1, with D possibly matching TRBD1 (5 bases). Germline-derived CDR1 and CDR2 are SGHNT and YYREEE (reference sequence). The ends were cut back, 4 bases at V and 6 bases at J, with 16 bases in the middle. The CDR3 is 14 residues long. Here the CDR3 reads CASSREEGSAEAFF. The DNA of the CDR3 is TGTGCCAGCAGCCGGGAGGAGGGGAGCGCTGAAGCTTTCTTT.

This chain links TRBV9 with TRBJ2-3; 8 positions agree with TRBD2. Germline V CDR1 and CDR2: SGDLS, YYNGEE. V lost 5 bases and J lost 2; bases outside the gene matches: 13. The CDR3 is made up of 17 amino acids. The CDR3 here is CASSLGAASGLTDTQYF. The CDR3 bases are TGTGCCAGCAGTCTCGGGGCGGCTAGCGGGCTCACAGATACGCAGTATTTT. Variable domain in full (rest from reference TRBV9 and TRBJ2-3): DSGVTQTPKHLITATGQRVTLRCSPRSGDLSVYWYQQSLDQGLQFLIQYYNGEERAKGNILERFSAQQFPDLHSELNLSSLELGDSALYFCASSLGAASGLTDTQYFGPGTRLTVL.

This rearrangement joins TRBV7-3 to TRBJ2-3; D gene uncertain. Looked up from germline, CDR1 is SGHTA and CDR2 is FQGTGA. This CDR3 contains 14 residues. Trimming shortened V by 4 bases and J by 1 base, and 9 bases separated the two germline ends. The CDR3 DNA follows: TGTGCCAGCAGCTCCGACGGAGGCACAGATACGCAGTATTTT. It specifies CASSSDGGTDTQYF.

V usage is TRBV5-1 and J usage is TRBJ2-7, with 9 bases that match TRBD1. The V gene's germline CDR1 is SGHRS and CDR2 YFSETQ. The trim removed 2 bases at V and 0 bases at J, leaving 3 bases unmatched. The CDR3 contains 15 residues. The CDR3 nucleotides read TGCGCCAGCAGCTTTGGACAGGGGATCTCCTACGAGCAGTACTTC. Its protein product is CASSFGQGISYEQYF.

This clone was picked up one time. The chain carries TRBV18 and TRBJ2-5, with 9 bases fitting TRBD1. Germline V gene sequence: CDR1 KGHSH, CDR2 LQKENI. This CDR3 is 14 amino acids long. J gave up 3 bases and V 5 bases, and 4 bases lay outside the gene matches. Here the CDR3 DNA reads TGTGCCAGCTCAAAAAGACAGGGGGAAGAGACCCAGTACTTC. It encodes CASSKRQGEETQYF.

The CDR3 loop is CATSRAGGAGELFF. The CDR3 region has the DNA TGTGCCACCAGCAGAGCAGGGGGAGCCGGGGAGCTGTTTTTT. The chain has TRBV15 and TRBJ2-2, with 7 bases aligning to TRBD1. The CDR3 has 14 amino acids. Per the germline V gene, CDR1 is LNHNV and CDR2 is YYDKDF (reference sequence). With V trimmed by 1 base and J by 6 bases, 2 bases remained unmatched.

The rearrangement links TRBV7-9 to TRBJ1-4, with 7 bases fitting TRBD1. Germline CDR1 and CDR2: SEHNR and FQNEAQ (reference sequence). The CDR3 contains 15 residues. J gave up 5 bases and V 4 bases, and 7 bases lay outside the gene matches. This CDR3 reads CASSSYRGTNEKLFF. The DNA for the CDR3 is TGTGCCAGCAGCTCATACAGGGGAACGAATGAAAAACTGTTTTTT.

This chain joins TRBV24-1 and TRBJ2-2, with 7 bases matching TRBD1. The CDR3 length is 16 residues. Germline loops: CDR1 KGHDR, CDR2 SFDVKD. V lost 4 bases to trimming and J lost 3 bases; unmatched junction nucleotides: 7. The CDR3 region has the DNA TGTGCCACCAGTGAAAAAGGGGGCCCCCACACCGGGGAGCTGTTTTTT. Protein sequence: CATSEKGGPHTGELFF.